Shown below are 11 T cell receptor beta chains from a single sample sequenced in a study of T cell responses to AZD1222 COVID-19 vaccine. The assay was immunoSEQ multiplex PCR, and TCRdb's table has in-frame clones only and misses some. The profile shows over 75,000 clones, 85% to 90% of them singletons. The specimen was peripheral blood, collected on day 0 of AZD1222 vaccination. These receptors were taken from an adult in good health.

The CDR3 region is CSARQESSYEQYF. In DNA, the CDR3 is TGCAGCGCCCGACAAGAAAGCTCCTACGAGCAGTACTTC. The genes are TRBV29-1 and TRBJ2-7; the D is unclear. The CDR3 totals 13 residues. Between the trimmed V and J ends, which lost 7 bases and 0 bases, there was a span of 13 bases. Germline V gene lookup returns CDR1 SQVTM and CDR2 ANQGSEA.

The chain carries TRBV30 and TRBJ2-1; D is unclear. Germline lookup yields CDR1 GTSNPN and CDR2 SVGIG (reference sequence). The ends were cut back, 5 bases at V and 4 bases at J, with 3 bases in the middle. CDR3 length: 10 residues. CDR3 nucleotides: TGTGCCTGGCCTTACAATGAGCAGTTCTTC. This encodes CAWPYNEQFF.

Only a few counts were recorded for this clone. The CDR3 coding sequence is TGTGCCAGCAGTTCATACAGGGGAACTAATGAAAAACTGTTTTTT. It specifies CASSSYRGTNEKLFF. This rearrangement joins TRBV27 to TRBJ1-4; 7 bases line up with TRBD1. V lost 4 bases to trimming and J lost 1 base; unmatched junction nucleotides: 3. Germline CDR1 reads MNHEY; CDR2 reads SMNVEV (reference sequence). The CDR3 length is 15 residues.

V and J are TRBV5-1 and TRBJ1-1; D is unresolved. Trimming cost V 1 base and J 3 bases, with 4 bases left between them. CDR3 length: 12 amino acids. Germline lookup yields CDR1 SGHRS and CDR2 YFSETQ. The CDR3 DNA follows: TGCGCCAGCAGCTTGACCGACACTGAAGCTTTCTTT. Its protein product is CASSLTDTEAFF.

The chain uses TRBV5-6 and TRBJ2-2, with D possibly being TRBD1 (5 bases). The CDR3 length is 15 residues. CDR1 is SGHDT, CDR2 YYEEEE, per germline. The V gene lost 4 bases and the J gene lost 6 bases, with 16 bases spanning the gap. CDR3 coding DNA: TGTGCCAGCAGCCAGGCCGTCAGGGCGCCCGGGGAGCTGTTTTTT. Protein: CASSQAVRAPGELFF.

The chain recombines TRBV7-2 with TRBJ2-1; D call uncertain. Germline CDR1 is SGHTA and CDR2 is FQGNSA. V gave up 3 bases and J gave up 8 bases, with 8 bases separating them. The CDR3 runs 12 residues. The CDR3 bases are TGTGCCAGCAGCTTGATGGTAGATGAGCAGTTCTTC. Protein sequence: CASSLMVDEQFF.

In this sample, this clone turned up once. The CDR3 coding sequence is TGTGCCAGCAGCAAAGCCAAACAAGAGCAGTACTTC. It yields the protein CASSKAKQEQYF. This chain connects TRBV21-1 to TRBJ2-7; the D call TRBD1 from the table was never checked on the DNA. TRBV21-1 is a recognized pseudogene. This CDR3 comprises 12 residues.

The V and J genes are TRBV11-3 and TRBJ2-1; D is ambiguous. The CDR3 has 16 amino acids. With 11 bases removed from V and 8 bases from J, the gap between germline ends came to 28 bases. Germline V gene lookup returns CDR1 SGHNT and CDR2 YENEEA. CDR3 amino acids: CALPLPGPRIPDEQFF. CDR3 nucleotides: TGTGCCCTCCCCCTGCCCGGGCCTAGGATCCCCGATGAGCAGTTCTTC.

This chain connects TRBV28 to TRBJ1-1; 7 bases map to TRBD1. This CDR3 spans 15 amino acids. CDR1 is MDHEN and CDR2 is SYDVKM in the germline V gene. The V segment lost 2 bases and the J segment 1 base; nucleotides outside the gene matches: 4. CDR3 region: CASSLMQGENTEAFF. CDR3 nucleotides: TGTGCCAGCAGTTTAATGCAGGGGGAGAACACTGAAGCTTTCTTT.

This clone was seen more than once but under ten times. The rearrangement uses TRBV2 and TRBJ2-1; 7 nucleotides agree with TRBD2. The CDR3 loop spans 17 amino acids. Per the germline V gene, CDR1 is SNHLY and CDR2 is FYNNEI. V was pared by 6 bases and J by 4 bases, with 15 bases of the junction left unmatched. The CDR3 bases are TGTGCCAGCAGCCCAAGCAGGCTAGCGGAGACTTACAATGAGCAGTTCTTC. Translating gives CASSPSRLAETYNEQFF. The full variable domain, rest sourced from reference TRBV2 and TRBJ2-1, is EPEVTQTPSHQVTQMGQEVILRCVPISNHLYFYWYRQILGQKVEFLVSFYNNEISEKSEIFDDQFSVERPDGSNFTLKIRSTKLEDSAMYFCASSPSRLAETYNEQFFGPGTRLTVL.

This clone was seen a single time. V and J are TRBV27 and TRBJ2-3, with 11 bases matching TRBD2. The CDR3 consists of 17 residues. Germline values: CDR1 MNHEY, CDR2 SMNVEV (reference sequence). The V segment lost 3 bases and the J segment 2 bases; nucleotides outside the gene matches: 7. The CDR3 spells CASSLATSGKLTDTQYF. The DNA of the CDR3 is TGTGCCAGCAGTTTGGCGACTAGCGGGAAGCTCACAGATACGCAGTATTTT.